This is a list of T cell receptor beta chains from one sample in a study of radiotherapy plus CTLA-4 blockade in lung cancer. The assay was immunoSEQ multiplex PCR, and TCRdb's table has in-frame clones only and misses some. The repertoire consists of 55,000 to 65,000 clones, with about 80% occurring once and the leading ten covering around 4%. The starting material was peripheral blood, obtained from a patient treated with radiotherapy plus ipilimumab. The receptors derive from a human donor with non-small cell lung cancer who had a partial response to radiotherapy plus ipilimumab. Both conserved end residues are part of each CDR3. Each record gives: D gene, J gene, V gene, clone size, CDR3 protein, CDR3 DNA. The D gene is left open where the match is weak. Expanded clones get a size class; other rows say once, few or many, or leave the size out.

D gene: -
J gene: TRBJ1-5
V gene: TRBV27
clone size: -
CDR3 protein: CASQRGGSNQPQHF
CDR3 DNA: TGTGCCAGCCAGCGGGGCGGTAGCAATCAGCCCCAGCATTTT

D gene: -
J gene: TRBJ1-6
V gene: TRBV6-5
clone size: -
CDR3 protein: CASSPRIRERSPLHF
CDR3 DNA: TGTGCCAGCAGTCCCCGAATAAGGGAGCGGTCACCCCTCCACTTT

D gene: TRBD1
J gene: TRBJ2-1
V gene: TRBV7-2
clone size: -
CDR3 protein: CASSTGVINEQFF
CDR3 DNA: TGTGCCAGCAGCACAGGGGTGATAAATGAGCAGTTCTTC

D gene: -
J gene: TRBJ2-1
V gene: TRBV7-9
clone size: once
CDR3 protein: CASSLDGDTRSYNEQFF
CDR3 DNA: TGTGCCAGCAGCTTAGACGGGGACACACGCTCCTACAATGAGCAGTTCTTC

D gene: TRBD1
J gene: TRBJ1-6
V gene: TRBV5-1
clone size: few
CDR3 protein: CASSAGGSGSPLHF
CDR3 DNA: TGCGCCAGCAGCGCAGGGGGAAGCGGTTCACCCCTCCACTTT

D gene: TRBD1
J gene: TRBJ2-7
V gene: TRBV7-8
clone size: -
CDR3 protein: CASSLGTGSSYEQYF
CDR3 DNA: TGTGCCAGCAGCTTAGGGACAGGGAGCTCCTACGAGCAGTACTTC

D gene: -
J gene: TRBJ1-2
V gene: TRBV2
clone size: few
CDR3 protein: CASSEGGDYTF
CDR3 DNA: TGTGCCAGCAGTGAAGGGGGGGACTACACCTTC

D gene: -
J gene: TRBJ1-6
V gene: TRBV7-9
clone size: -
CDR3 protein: CASSLSSSWRDNSPLHF
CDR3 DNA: TGTGCCAGCAGCTTGTCATCCTCGTGGAGAGATAATTCACCCCTCCACTTT

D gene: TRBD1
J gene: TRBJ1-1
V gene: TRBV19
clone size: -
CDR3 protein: CASSTTTGGNTEAFF
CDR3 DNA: TGTGCCAGTAGTACCACGACAGGGGGTAACACTGAAGCTTTCTTT

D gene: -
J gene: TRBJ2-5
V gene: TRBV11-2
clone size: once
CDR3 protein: CASSKMDSEETQYF
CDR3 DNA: TGTGCCAGCAGCAAAATGGACAGCGAAGAGACCCAGTACTTC

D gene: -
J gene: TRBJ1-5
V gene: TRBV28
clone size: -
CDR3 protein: CASPPGGASNQPQHF
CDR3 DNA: TGTGCCAGCCCCCCGGGCGGGGCAAGCAATCAGCCCCAGCATTTT

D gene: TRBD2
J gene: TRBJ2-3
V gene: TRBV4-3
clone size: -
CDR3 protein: CASRPRLAGTDTQYF
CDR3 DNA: TGCGCCAGCAGACCCCGACTAGCGGGTACAGATACGCAGTATTTT

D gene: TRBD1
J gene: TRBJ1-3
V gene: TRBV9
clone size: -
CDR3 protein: CASSNTGAHSGNTIYF
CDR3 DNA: TGTGCCAGCAGCAACACAGGGGCGCACTCTGGAAACACCATATATTTT

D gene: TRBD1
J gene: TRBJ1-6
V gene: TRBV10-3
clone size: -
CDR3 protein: CAITSGQENSPLHF
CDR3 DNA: TGTGCCATCACCAGCGGACAGGAAAATTCACCCCTCCACTTT

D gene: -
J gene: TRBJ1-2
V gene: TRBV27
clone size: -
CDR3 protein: CASRGWRDGYGYTF
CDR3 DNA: TGTGCCAGCAGGGGGTGGAGGGACGGCTATGGCTACACCTTC

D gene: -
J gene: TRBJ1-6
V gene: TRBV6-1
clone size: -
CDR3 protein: CASREGGRWNSPLHF
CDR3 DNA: TGTGCCAGCAGGGAGGGGGGGCGATGGAATTCACCCCTCCACTTT

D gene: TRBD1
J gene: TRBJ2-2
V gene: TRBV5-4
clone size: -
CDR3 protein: CASRLGGQKNTGELFF
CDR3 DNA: TGTGCCAGCAGACTTGGGGGACAGAAAAACACCGGGGAGCTGTTTTTT

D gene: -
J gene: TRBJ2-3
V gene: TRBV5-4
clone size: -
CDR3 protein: CASSSGVNEADTQYF
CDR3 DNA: TGTGCCAGCAGCTCAGGGGTTAACGAAGCAGATACGCAGTATTTT

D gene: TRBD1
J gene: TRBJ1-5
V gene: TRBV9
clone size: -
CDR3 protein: CASSLSGGGNQPQHF
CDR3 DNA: TGTGCCAGCAGCCTATCAGGGGGCGGCAATCAGCCCCAGCATTTT

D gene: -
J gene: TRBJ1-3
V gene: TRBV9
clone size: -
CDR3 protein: CASSVGSPGGNTIYF
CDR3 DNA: TGTGCCAGCAGCGTAGGGTCGCCAGGGGGAAACACCATATATTTT